Included here is one T cell receptor beta chain sequence, with context. What it binds is not known. This specimen comes from a study of regulatory T cells in long-lasting Graves disease. Points from the study as a whole: Shared public clonotypes totalled approximately 3,000 in persistent patients, compared with roughly 970 in new patients.

Arm-PCR of CDR3 regions with iRepertoire HTBI primers generated TCR beta libraries. TCRdb re-derived calls from the multiplex PCR reads in MiXCR, one entry per CDR3 protein. The repertoire holds a few hundred thousand distinct CDR3 sequences, with roughly 15% as singletons. The CDR3 spans 13 residues. The V and J ends lost 3 bases and 7 bases, in that order; junction bases with no gene match: 6. CDR1 is DFQATT and CDR2 is SNEGSKA in the germline V gene (reference sequence). Sample time point: newly diagnosed GD, antithyroid drugs for less than 3 months. Isolated PBMC RNA provided the starting material for the TCR library. The data also belong to a second study, concerning T cells in Graves' hyperthyroidism and ophthalmopathy. That publication notes: Together with thyroid ultrasound, orbital computed tomography, serum thyroxine and TRAb, clinical symptoms were used for diagnoses. Stable hyperthyroidism and ophthalmopathy were separated using 13 V-J signatures. Ophthalmopathy, as predicted by the model, came a median 6.5 months after the prediction.

This TCR came from a woman in her thirties or forties with Graves disease. The chain employs TRBV20-1 and TRBJ1-5, with 7 bases matching TRBD1. The sample in question was peripheral blood mononuclear cells (PBMCs), obtained at new diagnosis, from a patient treated with antithyroid drugs. The CDR3 here is CSARTGLEQPQHF. DNA of the CDR3: TGCAGTGCTAGGACAGGGTTGGAACAGCCCCAGCATTTT.